The entry below gives a single TCR beta chain sequence along with its context. Seattle-derived patients entered the study during active infection and were followed longitudinally. These data are taken from a study of blood T cell repertoires in COVID-19. Study context: From the United States, Italy and Spain came samples of acute and convalescent COVID-19. Sources were T cells, B-cell-depleted T cells, or PBMCs; the material itself was cDNA or gDNA.

Trimming took off 7 bases at V and 5 bases at J, with 17 bases between the two ends. The CDR3 totals 14 residues. Germline V gives CDR1 LGHNT, CDR2 FRNRAP. Original handling: The authors estimated nucleated cell counts from reference gene primer amplification. The data were produced by immunoSEQ multiplex PCR, yet TCRdb's version contains in-frame clones alone and is incomplete. The V and J calls and clone size come from that table; D and trimming were worked out from the DNA. The table has some 250,000 clones, roughly 90% seen once. The clonotype originates from a woman in her twenties or thirties with COVID-19, enrolled during active disease. Sequenced: peripheral blood. The J gene is TRBJ1-1, the V gene TRBV12-5; perhaps TRBD1 as D (6 bases). CDR3 coding DNA: TGTGCTAGTGCCACGGACAGTCGTGGGACTGAAGCTTTCTTT. Amino acids: CASATDSRGTEAFF.